This is a list of T cell receptor beta chains from one sample in a study of cytomegalovirus exposure and HLA in healthy donors. Here immunoSEQ multiplex PCR was the method, and the copy in TCRdb shows in-frame clones only, minus some. The sample is made up of 85,000 to 90,000 clones, and the top ten hold 15% of it. Source material: PBMCs. Every receptor here comes from a man between 45 and 60 years old in good health and CMV-seropositive. The CDR3 runs from the conserved cysteine through the conserved F or W. The D gene is left open where the match is weak.

D: TRBD2; J: TRBJ2-1; V: TRBV6-1; CDR3: CASRAGTSGRNEQFF; DNA: TGTGCCAGCAGGGCCGGGACTAGCGGGAGAAATGAGCAGTTCTTC
D: -; J: TRBJ2-7; V: TRBV25-1; CDR3: CASGEGYEQYF; DNA: TGTGCCTCAGGGGAAGGCTACGAGCAGTACTTC
D: TRBD1; J: TRBJ1-2; V: TRBV4-2; CDR3: CASSQESTGGRYGYTF; DNA: TGTGCCAGCAGCCAGGAATCGACAGGGGGGAGGTATGGCTACACCTTC
D: TRBD2; J: TRBJ2-2; V: TRBV5-1; CDR3: CASSLGLPLAGGAAGELFF; DNA: TGCGCCAGCAGCTTGGGCCTCCCTCTAGCGGGAGGAGCGGCCGGGGAGCTGTTTTTT
D: TRBD2; J: TRBJ2-2; V: TRBV9; CDR3: CASSFEAGGPDGELFF; DNA: TGTGCCAGCAGCTTTGAGGCGGGAGGGCCGGACGGGGAACTGTTTTTT
D: -; J: TRBJ2-1; V: TRBV14; CDR3: CASSQDRGGLNSYNEQFF; DNA: TGTGCCAGCAGCCAAGATCGGGGAGGTCTCAACTCCTACAATGAGCAGTTCTTC
D: TRBD1; J: TRBJ1-2; V: TRBV19; CDR3: CASSSYRGGKDGYTF; DNA: TGTGCCAGTAGTAGCTACAGGGGGGGAAAGGATGGCTACACCTTC
D: -; J: TRBJ2-5; V: TRBV7-2; CDR3: CASSAQQTQYF; DNA: TGTGCCAGCAGCGCACAGCAGACCCAGTACTTC
D: TRBD1; J: TRBJ1-5; V: TRBV6-6; CDR3: CASSWDSDYQPQHF; DNA: TGTGCCAGCAGCTGGGACAGCGACTATCAGCCCCAGCATTTT
D: TRBD2; J: TRBJ2-1; V: TRBV5-1; CDR3: CASSTLAGGNNEQFF; DNA: TGCGCCAGCAGCACTCTAGCGGGAGGTAACAATGAGCAGTTCTTC
D: -; J: TRBJ2-2; V: TRBV7-9; CDR3: CASSGLGGELFF; DNA: TGTGCCAGCAGCGGACTGGGCGGGGAGCTGTTTTTT
D: -; J: TRBJ1-1; V: TRBV28; CDR3: CASSFLRGTEAFF; DNA: TGTGCCAGCAGTTTTCTACGGGGGACTGAAGCTTTCTTT
D: -; J: TRBJ1-2; V: TRBV6-1; CDR3: CASSEAPLYGYTF; DNA: TGTGCCAGCAGTGAAGCGCCCCTATATGGCTACACCTTC
D: TRBD1; J: TRBJ2-1; V: TRBV5-1; CDR3: CASSTGTDLYNEQFF; DNA: TGCGCCAGCAGCACTGGGACAGACTTATACAATGAGCAGTTCTTC
D: TRBD2; J: TRBJ2-1; V: TRBV27; CDR3: CASTSGRGMGSYNEQFF; DNA: TGTGCCAGCACTAGCGGGAGGGGCATGGGCTCCTACAATGAGCAGTTCTTC